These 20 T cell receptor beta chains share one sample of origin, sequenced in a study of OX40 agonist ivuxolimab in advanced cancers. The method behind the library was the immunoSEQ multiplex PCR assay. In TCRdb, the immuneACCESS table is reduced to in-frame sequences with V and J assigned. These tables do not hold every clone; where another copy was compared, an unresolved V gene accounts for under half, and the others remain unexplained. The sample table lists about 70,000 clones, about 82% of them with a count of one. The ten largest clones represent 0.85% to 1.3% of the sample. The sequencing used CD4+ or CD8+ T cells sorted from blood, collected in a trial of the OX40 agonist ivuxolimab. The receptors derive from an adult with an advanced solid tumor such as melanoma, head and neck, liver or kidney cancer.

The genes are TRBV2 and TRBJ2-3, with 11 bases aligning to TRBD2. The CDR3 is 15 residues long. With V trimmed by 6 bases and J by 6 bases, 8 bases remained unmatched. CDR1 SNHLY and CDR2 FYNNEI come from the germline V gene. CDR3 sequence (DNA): TGTGCCAGCAGGACTAGCGGGGCCCTCTGGGATACGCAGTATTTT. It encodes CASRTSGALWDTQYF.

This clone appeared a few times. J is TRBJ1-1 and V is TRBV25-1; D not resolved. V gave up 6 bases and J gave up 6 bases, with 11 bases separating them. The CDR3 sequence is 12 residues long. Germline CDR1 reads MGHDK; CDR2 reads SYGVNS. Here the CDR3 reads CASRDGRAEAFF. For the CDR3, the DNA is TGTGCCAGCAGGGATGGGAGGGCTGAAGCTTTCTTT.

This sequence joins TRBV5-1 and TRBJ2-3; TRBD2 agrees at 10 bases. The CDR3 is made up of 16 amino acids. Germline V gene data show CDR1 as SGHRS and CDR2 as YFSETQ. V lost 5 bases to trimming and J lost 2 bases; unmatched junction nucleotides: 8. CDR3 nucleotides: TGCGCCAGCAGGGGACTAGCGACCCTTTCCACAGATACGCAGTATTTT. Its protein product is CASRGLATLSTDTQYF.

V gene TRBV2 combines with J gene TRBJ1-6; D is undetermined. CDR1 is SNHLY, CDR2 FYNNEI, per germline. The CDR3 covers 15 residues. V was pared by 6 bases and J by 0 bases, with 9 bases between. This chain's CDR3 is CASRAASSYNSPLHF. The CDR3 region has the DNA TGTGCCAGCAGGGCGGCCTCCTCCTATAATTCACCCCTCCACTTT. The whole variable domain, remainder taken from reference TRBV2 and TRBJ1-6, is EPEVTQTPSHQVTQMGQEVILRCVPISNHLYFYWYRQILGQKVEFLVSFYNNEISEKSEIFDDQFSVERPDGSNFTLKIRSTKLEDSAMYFCASRAASSYNSPLHFGNGTRLTVT.

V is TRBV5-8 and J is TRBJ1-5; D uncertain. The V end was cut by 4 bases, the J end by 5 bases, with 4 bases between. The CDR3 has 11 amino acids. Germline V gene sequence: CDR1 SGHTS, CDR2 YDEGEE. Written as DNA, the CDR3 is TGTGCCAGCAGCCTGGATCAGCCCCAGCATTTT. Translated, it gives CASSLDQPQHF. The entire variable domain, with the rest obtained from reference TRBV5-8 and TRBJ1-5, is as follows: EAGVTQSPTHLIKTRGQQATLRCSPISGHTSVYWYQQALGLGLQFLLWYDEGEERNRGNFPPRFSGRQFPNYSSELNVNALELEDSALYLCASSLDQPQHFGDGTRLSIL.

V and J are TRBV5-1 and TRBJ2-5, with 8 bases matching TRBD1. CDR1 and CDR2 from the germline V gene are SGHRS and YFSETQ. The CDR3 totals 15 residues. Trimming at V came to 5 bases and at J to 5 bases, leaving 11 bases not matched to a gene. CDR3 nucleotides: TGCGCCAGCAGTCAGAGGACAGGGATGGGGGAGACCCAGTACTTC. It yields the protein CASSQRTGMGETQYF.

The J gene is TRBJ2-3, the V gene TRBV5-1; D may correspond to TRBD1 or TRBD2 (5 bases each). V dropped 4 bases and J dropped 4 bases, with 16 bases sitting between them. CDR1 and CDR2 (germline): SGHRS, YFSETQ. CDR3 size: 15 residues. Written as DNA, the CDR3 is TGCGCCAGCAGCCTCCGGGACGCCGAACCAGATACGCAGTATTTT. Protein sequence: CASSLRDAEPDTQYF.

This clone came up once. Written as DNA, the CDR3 is TGTGCCAGCTCAAGCGGGGCAAGTGGAAACACCATATATTTT. This sequence encodes CASSSGASGNTIYF. The V gene is TRBV18, the J gene TRBJ1-3, with a weak D call TRBD1 (5 bases). Germline V gene lookup returns CDR1 KGHSH and CDR2 LQKENI. V was shortened by 5 bases and J by 3 bases, with 11 bases between the two germline ends. The CDR3 length is 14 residues.

The CDR3 sequence is CASSQGQGRNTIYF. The CDR3 DNA reads as TGTGCCAGCAGCCAAGGACAGGGGAGAAACACCATATATTTT. This chain connects TRBV5-4 to TRBJ1-3; 9 bases align to TRBD1. Germline V CDR1 and CDR2: SGHNT, YYREEE (reference sequence). This CDR3 is 14 amino acids long. V lost 4 bases and J lost 5; bases outside the gene matches: 4. The variable domain in full, completed from reference TRBV5-4 and TRBJ1-3, reads ETGVTQSPTHLIKTRGQQVTLRCSSQSGHNTVSWYQQALGQGPQFIFQYYREEENGRGNFPPRFSGLQFPNYSSELNVNALELDDSALYLCASSQGQGRNTIYFGEGSWLTVV.

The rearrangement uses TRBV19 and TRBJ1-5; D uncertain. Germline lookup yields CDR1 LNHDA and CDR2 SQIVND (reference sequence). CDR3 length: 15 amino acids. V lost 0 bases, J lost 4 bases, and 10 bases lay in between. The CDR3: CASSIETGRNQPQHF. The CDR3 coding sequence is TGTGCCAGTAGTATAGAAACGGGAAGGAATCAGCCCCAGCATTTT. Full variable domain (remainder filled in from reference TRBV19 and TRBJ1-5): DGGITQSPKYLFRKEGQNVTLSCEQNLNHDAMYWYRQDPGQGLRLIYYSQIVNDFQKGDIAEGYSVSREKKESFPLTVTSAQKNPTAFYLCASSIETGRNQPQHFGDGTRLSIL.

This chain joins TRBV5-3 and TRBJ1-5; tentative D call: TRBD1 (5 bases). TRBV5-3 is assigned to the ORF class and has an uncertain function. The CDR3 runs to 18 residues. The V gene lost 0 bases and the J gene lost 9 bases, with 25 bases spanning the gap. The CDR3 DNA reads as TGTGCCAGAAGCTTGGTCGGGACCCTACCACCATCTAACCCGCCCCAGCATTTT. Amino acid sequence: CARSLVGTLPPSNPPQHF.

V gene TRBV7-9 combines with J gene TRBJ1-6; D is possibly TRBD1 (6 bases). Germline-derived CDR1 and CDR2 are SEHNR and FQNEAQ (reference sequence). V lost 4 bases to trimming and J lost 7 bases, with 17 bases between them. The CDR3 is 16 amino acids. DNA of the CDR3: TGTGCCAGCAGCTCGGCCAAAACAGGGCAAAATTCACCCCTCCACTTT. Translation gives CASSSAKTGQNSPLHF.

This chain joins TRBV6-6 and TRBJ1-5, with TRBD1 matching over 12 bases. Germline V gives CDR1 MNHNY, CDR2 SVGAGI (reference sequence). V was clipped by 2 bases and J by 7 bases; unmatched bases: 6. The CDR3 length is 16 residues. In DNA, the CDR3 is TGTGCCAGCAGTTACGGGACAGGGGGCGCCGGACAGCCCCAGCATTTT. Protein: CASSYGTGGAGQPQHF.

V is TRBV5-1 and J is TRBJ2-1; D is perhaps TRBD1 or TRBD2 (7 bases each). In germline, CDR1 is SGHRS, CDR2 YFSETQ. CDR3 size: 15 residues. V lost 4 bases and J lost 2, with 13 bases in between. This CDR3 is CASSLSGGAYNEQFF. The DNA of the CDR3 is TGCGCCAGCAGCCTTTCAGGGGGGGCCTACAATGAGCAGTTCTTC.

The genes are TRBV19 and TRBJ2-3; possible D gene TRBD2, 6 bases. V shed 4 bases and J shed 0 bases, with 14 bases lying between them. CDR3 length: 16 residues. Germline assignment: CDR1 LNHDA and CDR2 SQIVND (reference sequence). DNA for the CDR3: TGTGCCAGTAGTAGACGGGGGACCTCTAGCACAGATACGCAGTATTTT. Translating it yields CASSRRGTSSTDTQYF.

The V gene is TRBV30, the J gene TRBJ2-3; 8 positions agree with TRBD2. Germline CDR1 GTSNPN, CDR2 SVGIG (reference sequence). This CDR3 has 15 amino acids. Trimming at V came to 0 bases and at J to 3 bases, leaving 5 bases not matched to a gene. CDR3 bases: TGTGCCTGGAGTGTACACGGGGGGGCGACAGATACGCAGTATTTT. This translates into CAWSVHGGATDTQYF.

CDR3 nucleotide sequence: TGCGCCAGCAGCTCCTACGGGACAGGAAAATTAGAGACCCAGTACTTC. This translates into CASSSYGTGKLETQYF. This chain connects TRBV5-1 to TRBJ2-5; 8 positions match TRBD1. The J segment lost 4 bases and the V segment lost 3 bases, leaving 11 bases of the junction unmatched. CDR3 length: 16 residues. Looked up from germline, CDR1 is SGHRS and CDR2 is YFSETQ.

The CDR3 region is CASRWRTGPPKEETQYF. The CDR3 region has the DNA TGCGCCAGCAGATGGCGAACCGGGCCTCCAAAGGAGGAGACCCAGTACTTC. The chain uses TRBV5-1 and TRBJ2-5, with D unresolved. Trimming took off 5 bases at V and 5 bases at J, with 25 bases between the two ends. The CDR3 sequence is 17 residues long. CDR1 is SGHRS, CDR2 YFSETQ, per germline.

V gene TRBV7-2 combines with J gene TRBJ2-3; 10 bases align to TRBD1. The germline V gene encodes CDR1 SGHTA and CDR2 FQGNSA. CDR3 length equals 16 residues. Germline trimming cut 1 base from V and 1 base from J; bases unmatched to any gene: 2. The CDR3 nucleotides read TGTGCCAGCAGCTTAGGGGGACAGGGGCGCACAGATACGCAGTATTTT. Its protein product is CASSLGGQGRTDTQYF.

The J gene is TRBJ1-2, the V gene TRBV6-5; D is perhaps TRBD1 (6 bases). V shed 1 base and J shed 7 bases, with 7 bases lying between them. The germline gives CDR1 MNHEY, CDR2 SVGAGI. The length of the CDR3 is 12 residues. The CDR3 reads CASSYWGAGYTF. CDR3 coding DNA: TGTGCCAGCAGTTACTGGGGGGCTGGCTACACCTTC.